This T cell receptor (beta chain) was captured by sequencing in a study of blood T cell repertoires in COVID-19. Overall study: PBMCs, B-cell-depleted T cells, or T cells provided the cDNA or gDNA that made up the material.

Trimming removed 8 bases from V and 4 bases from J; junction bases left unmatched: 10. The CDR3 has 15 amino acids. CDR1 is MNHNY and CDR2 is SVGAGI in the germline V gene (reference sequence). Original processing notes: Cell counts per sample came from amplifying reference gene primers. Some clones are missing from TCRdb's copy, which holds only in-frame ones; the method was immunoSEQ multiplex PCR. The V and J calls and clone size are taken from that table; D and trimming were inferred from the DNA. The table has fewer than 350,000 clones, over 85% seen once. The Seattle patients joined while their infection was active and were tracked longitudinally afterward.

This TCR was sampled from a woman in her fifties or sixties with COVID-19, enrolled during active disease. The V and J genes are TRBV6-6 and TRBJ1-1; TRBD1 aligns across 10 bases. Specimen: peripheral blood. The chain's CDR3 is CASRRQGAVSTEAFF. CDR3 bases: TGTGCCAGCCGTAGACAGGGGGCGGTGAGCACTGAAGCTTTCTTT.